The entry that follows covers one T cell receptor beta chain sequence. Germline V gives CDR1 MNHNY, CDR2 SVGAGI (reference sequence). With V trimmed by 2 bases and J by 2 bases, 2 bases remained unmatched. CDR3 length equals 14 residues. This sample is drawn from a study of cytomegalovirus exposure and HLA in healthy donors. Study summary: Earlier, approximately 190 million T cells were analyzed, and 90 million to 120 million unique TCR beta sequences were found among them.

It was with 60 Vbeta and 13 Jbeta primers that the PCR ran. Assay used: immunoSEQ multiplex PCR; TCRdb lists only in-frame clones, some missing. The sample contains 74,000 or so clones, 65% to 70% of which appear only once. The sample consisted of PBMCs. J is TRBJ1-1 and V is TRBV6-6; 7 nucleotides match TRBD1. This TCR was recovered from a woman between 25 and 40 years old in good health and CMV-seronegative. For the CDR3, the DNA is TGTGCCAGCAGTTACGAGGGGGCTAACACTGAAGCTTTCTTT. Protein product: CASSYEGANTEAFF.